The rows below give T cell receptor beta chains drawn from one sample of a study of CD8 T cells in ankylosing spondylitis. TCRdb called the 5' RACE reads again in MiXCR, with one record for every CDR3 protein. The sample shows 670,000 or so distinct CDR3 sequences, 19% of them seen only once. The specimen sequenced was blood, either unsorted or a sorted T cell fraction (not recorded which). These receptors all stem from a male donor with ankylosing spondylitis. CDR3s include the opening cysteine and the closing phenylalanine or tryptophan. D genes are given only for firm matches. Clone size is stated in some rows and not others, as once, few, many or a class when expanded.

clone size	V gene	J gene	D gene	CDR3 protein	CDR3 DNA
few	TRBV12-3/TRBV12-4	TRBJ2-6	NA	CASINPDSESSGANVLTF	TGTGCCAGCATCAACCCGGACAGCGAGAGCTCTGGGGCCAACGTCCTGACTTTC
NA	TRBV7-9	TRBJ1-1	NA	CASSRISLEHLDPAFF	TGTGCCAGCAGCCGAATTTCCCTTGAACACTTGGATCCGGCTTTCTTT
few	TRBV20-1	TRBJ2-1	TRBD1	CSASPPPDRDNFNEQFF	TGCAGTGCTAGTCCCCCGCCGGACAGGGACAACTTCAATGAGCAGTTCTTC
NA	TRBV5-6	TRBJ2-4	TRBD2	CASSRAGLGIQYF	TGTGCCAGCAGCCGAGCGGGACTGGGCATTCAGTACTTC
NA	TRBV11-2	TRBJ2-2	NA	CASSLERFTGELFF	TGTGCCAGCAGCTTAGAAAGGTTCACCGGGGAGCTGTTTTTT
NA	TRBV6-1	TRBJ1-2	NA	CASSEGQSFNYGYTF	TGTGCCAGCAGTGAAGGGCAGAGCTTTAACTATGGCTACACCTTC
NA	TRBV11-2	TRBJ2-1	NA	CASSLVTSRDRRGEQFF	TGTGCCAGCAGCTTAGTGACTTCCAGGGATAGAAGAGGGGAGCAGTTCTTC
NA	TRBV18	TRBJ2-1	NA	CASSPRGHEQFF	TGTGCCAGCTCACCTCGAGGACATGAGCAGTTCTTC
few	TRBV27	TRBJ1-2	NA	CASRERPGGQVNYGYTF	TGTGCCAGCAGGGAGCGCCCGGGGGGCCAGGTTAACTATGGCTACACCTTC
NA	TRBV15	TRBJ1-6	TRBD1	CATSRRDRNSPLHF	TGTGCCACCAGCAGGAGGGACAGAAATTCACCCCTCCACTTT
once	TRBV20-1	TRBJ2-5	NA	CSAILGYQETQYF	TGCAGTGCCATCCTCGGGTACCAAGAGACCCAGTACTTC
NA	TRBV5-6	TRBJ1-1	NA	CASSPMGVSNTEAFF	TGTGCCAGCAGCCCCATGGGGGTCTCGAACACTGAAGCTTTCTTT
NA	TRBV11-2	TRBJ2-7	TRBD2	CASSLVGGTGLAGGYEQYF	TGTGCCAGCAGCTTAGTAGGGGGTACGGGACTAGCGGGAGGCTACGAGCAGTACTTC
NA	TRBV20-1	TRBJ2-5	NA	CSVGPAETQYF	TGCAGTGTGGGCCCCGCGGAGACCCAGTACTTC
NA	TRBV6-1	TRBJ1-2	NA	CASRAPGRSYGYTF	TGTGCCAGCAGAGCACCGGGACGGAGCTATGGCTACACCTTC
NA	TRBV14	TRBJ2-2	NA	CASSQDYSGELFF	TGTGCCAGCAGCCAAGACTACAGCGGGGAGCTGTTTTTT
NA	TRBV7-6	TRBJ2-5	NA	CASSFTTGKRTFKETQYF	TGTGCCAGCAGCTTTACCACAGGGAAGAGAACTTTCAAAGAGACCCAGTACTTC
NA	TRBV30	TRBJ1-2	NA	CAWRDSPTYGYTF	TGTGCCTGGCGGGACTCACCGACCTATGGCTACACCTTC
many	TRBV24-1	TRBJ2-1	NA	CATSDLPGGEQFF	TGTGCCACCAGTGATTTGCCCGGGGGTGAGCAGTTCTTC
few	TRBV14	TRBJ2-7	NA	CASSRGWEQYF	TGTGCCAGCAGTCGGGGCTGGGAGCAGTACTTC
NA	TRBV6-5	TRBJ1-1	NA	CASSFPGEAFF	TGTGCCAGCAGTTTCCCGGGCGAAGCTTTCTTT
NA	TRBV20-1	TRBJ1-6	NA	CSAHPGGSYNSPLHF	TGCAGTGCCCACCCGGGCGGCTCCTATAATTCACCCCTCCACTTT
NA	TRBV28	TRBJ1-1	NA	CASSGPPGPEAFF	TGTGCCAGCAGTGGACCCCCGGGCCCTGAAGCTTTCTTT
few	TRBV11-2	TRBJ2-2	NA	CASSFRLQVKVHTGELFF	TGTGCCAGCAGCTTTCGCCTACAGGTTAAAGTACACACCGGGGAGCTGTTTTTT
NA	TRBV2	TRBJ1-2	TRBD1	CATRQGAGYGYTF	TGTGCCACCAGACAGGGGGCGGGCTATGGCTACACCTTC
once	TRBV19	TRBJ1-2	NA	CASSIGAGSADGYTF	TGTGCCAGTAGTATAGGGGCAGGTAGCGCGGATGGCTACACCTTC
NA	TRBV10-3	TRBJ2-2	TRBD2	CAISDLAGGGSTGELFF	TGTGCCATCAGTGACTTAGCGGGAGGCGGGTCCACCGGGGAGCTGTTTTTT
few	TRBV9	TRBJ2-1	TRBD1	CASSVGTVYNEQFF	TGTGCCAGCAGCGTCGGGACAGTATACAATGAGCAGTTCTTC
few	TRBV29-1	TRBJ2-7	NA	CSVISSYEQYF	TGCAGCGTCATAAGCTCCTACGAGCAGTACTTC
few	TRBV30	TRBJ2-7	TRBD1	CAWESGQGQYEQYF	TGTGCCTGGGAATCGGGACAGGGACAATACGAGCAGTACTTC
few	TRBV4-3	TRBJ2-1	NA	CASSQRTGLTGNEQFF	TGCGCCAGCAGCCAAAGGACGGGGCTTACCGGCAATGAGCAGTTCTTC
NA	TRBV20-1	TRBJ2-7	NA	CSAFRQDEQYF	TGCAGTGCTTTCAGACAGGACGAGCAGTACTTC
many	TRBV12-3/TRBV12-4	TRBJ2-1	NA	CASSLALTEEQFF	TGTGCCAGCAGTTTAGCGCTTACAGAGGAGCAGTTCTTC
few	TRBV2	TRBJ2-3	NA	CASGTGGPDTQYF	TGTGCCAGCGGGACCGGAGGGCCAGATACGCAGTATTTT
NA	TRBV20-1	TRBJ2-3	NA	CSARASPRILTDTQYF	TGCAGTGCTAGAGCTTCGCCTCGAATCCTCACAGATACGCAGTATTTT
few	TRBV29-1	TRBJ2-2	NA	CLVRVADTGELFF	TGTCTCGTCCGGGTAGCTGACACCGGGGAGCTGTTTTTT
few	TRBV5-1	TRBJ2-3	NA	CASSPGPGGDTQYF	TGCGCCAGCAGCCCCGGGCCCGGTGGGGATACGCAGTATTTT
many	TRBV5-1	TRBJ2-7	NA	CASSLVQGPYEQYF	TGCGCCAGCAGCTTGGTGCAGGGGCCCTACGAGCAGTACTTC
many	TRBV28	TRBJ2-3	NA	CASSPSMGGEDTQYF	TGTGCCAGCAGTCCGAGTATGGGCGGGGAAGATACGCAGTATTTT
many	TRBV12-3/TRBV12-4	TRBJ2-1	TRBD2	CASSRGGSSYNEQFF	TGCGCCAGCAGTAGGGGCGGGAGCTCCTACAATGAGCAGTTCTTC
NA	TRBV4-3	TRBJ2-1	NA	CASSLTLRGLAGSYNEQFF	TGCGCCAGCAGCCTGACTCTTAGGGGGTTAGCGGGTTCATACAATGAGCAGTTCTTC
NA	TRBV7-9	TRBJ2-7	TRBD1	CASSSSLVQGANEQYF	TGTGCCAGCAGCTCAAGCCTGGTCCAGGGGGCTAACGAGCAGTACTTC
NA	TRBV9	TRBJ1-3	NA	CASSAWTEDTIYF	TGTGCCAGCAGCGCATGGACGGAGGACACCATATATTTT
few	TRBV6-1	TRBJ1-5	TRBD1	CASSPTGVELPQHF	TGTGCCAGCAGCCCGACAGGGGTGGAATTGCCCCAGCATTTT
few	TRBV20-1	TRBJ2-7	NA	CSASEGGYEQYF	TGCAGTGCTAGCGAAGGGGGATACGAGCAGTACTTC
NA	TRBV9	TRBJ2-7	NA	CASSVADPGLYEQYF	TGTGCCAGCAGCGTAGCTGATCCGGGGCTATACGAGCAGTACTTC
few	TRBV12-3/TRBV12-4	TRBJ1-2	NA	CASSPHPGQGTARYGYTF	TGTGCCAGCAGTCCCCACCCTGGGCAGGGAACAGCACGATATGGCTACACCTTC
many	TRBV12-3/TRBV12-4	TRBJ1-6	NA	CASSLGAGNSPLHF	TGTGCCAGCAGTTTGGGGGCCGGTAATTCACCCCTCCACTTT
NA	TRBV11-1	TRBJ2-3	TRBD2	CASSPKRSAGDRTDTQYF	TGTGCCAGCAGCCCAAAGCGCTCTGCGGGGGACCGCACAGATACGCAGTATTTT
NA	TRBV3-1	TRBJ2-5	NA	CASSQDLGGTQEIQYF	TGTGCCAGCAGCCAAGATTTAGGCGGGACTCAAGAGATCCAGTACTTC
few	TRBV12-3/TRBV12-4	TRBJ2-1	TRBD2	CASSLSGMRNEQFF	TGTGCCAGCAGCCTTAGCGGGATGAGAAATGAGCAGTTCTTC
few	TRBV10-3	TRBJ2-3	TRBD1	CAVWGQGGTDTQYF	TGTGCCGTCTGGGGACAGGGGGGTACAGATACGCAGTATTTT
NA	TRBV12-3/TRBV12-4	TRBJ2-3	NA	CASSLERGRNTQYF	TGTGCCAGCAGTTTAGAACGGGGGAGAAATACGCAGTATTTT
few	TRBV5-5	TRBJ2-5	NA	CASSEEVQETQYF	TGTGCCAGCAGCGAGGAGGTCCAAGAGACCCAGTACTTC
NA	TRBV24-1	TRBJ2-1	TRBD2	CATSDRTSGRKDEQFF	TGTGCCACCAGTGATCGGACTAGCGGCCGGAAGGATGAGCAGTTCTTC
few	TRBV4-1	TRBJ2-1	NA	CASSHGFYNEQFF	TGCGCCAGCAGCCATGGATTCTACAATGAGCAGTTCTTC